This TCR beta chain was sequenced during a study of neurological immune-mediated disorders. This clonotype has a count of ten or more. Its antigen is as yet unknown. The study, taken as a whole, reports: HTLV-1-associated myelopathy showed the most TCR clonal expansion; multiple sclerosis the least, below healthy controls.

Deletions cut 9 bases from V and 0 bases from J, with 12 bases between. Germline loops: CDR1 SGHVS, CDR2 FNYEAQ. This CDR3 has 14 residues. The authors made cDNA by 5'RACE with 10-nucleotide random UMIs. TCRdb redid the calling of the 5' RACE reads with MiXCR, one entry per CDR3 protein. Seen here are around 94,000 distinct CDR3 sequences, roughly 3.5% observed once, and the top ten hold 6%. The sequencing sample was made of PBMCs. The rearrangement joins TRBV7-6 to TRBJ1-3, with D tentatively TRBD1 (6 bases). The receptor was derived from a woman under 30 with multiple sclerosis. The CDR3 bases are TGTGCCAGTTCAGGGGTGGGCTCTGGAAACACCATATATTTT. Residues: CASSGVGSGNTIYF.